A selection of T cell receptor beta chains follows, all from one sample in a study of OX40 agonist ivuxolimab in advanced cancers. The repertoire was sequenced with immunoSEQ multiplex PCR; TCRdb's copy has only in-frame clones and lacks some. The sample lists about 35,000 clones, more than 65% occurring once. The specimen comprised CD4+ or CD8+ T cells sorted from blood, sampled in a trial of the OX40 agonist ivuxolimab. Every receptor here comes from an adult with an advanced solid tumor such as melanoma, head and neck, liver or kidney cancer. Each CDR3 is given with its conserved first and last residue. Fields, in order: J gene, clone size, V gene, CDR3 length, D gene, CDR3 protein, CDR3 DNA. The D gene is left open where the match is weak. Clone size is stated in some rows and not others, as once, few, many or a class when expanded.

TRBJ2-2 . TRBV7-8 16 TRBD1 CASSLAHRGNTGELFF TGTGCCAGCAGCTTAGCCCACAGGGGAAACACCGGGGAGCTGTTTTTT
TRBJ2-3 . TRBV7-3 15 . CASSLRAGPTDTQYF TGTGCCAGCAGCTTAAGGGCGGGGCCGACAGATACGCAGTATTTT
TRBJ2-7 . TRBV4-1 17 . CASSQVVIRERHYEQYF TGCGCCAGCAGCCAAGTGGTTATCAGGGAACGGCACTACGAGCAGTACTTC
TRBJ1-2 . TRBV6-6 13 TRBD1 CASSYRQGSGYTF TGTGCCAGCAGTTACCGACAGGGGTCTGGCTACACCTTC
TRBJ2-5 once TRBV11-2 16 TRBD2 CASSLAASGTQETQYF TGTGCCAGCAGCTTAGCGGCTAGCGGGACACAAGAGACCCAGTACTTC
TRBJ1-2 . TRBV18 14 . CASSSRQDTYGYTF TGTGCCAGCTCGTCCCGACAAGACACCTATGGCTACACCTTC
TRBJ1-2 . TRBV9 14 TRBD1 CASSVGGTGRGYTF TGTGCCAGCAGCGTAGGAGGGACAGGGCGCGGCTACACCTTC
TRBJ2-2 . TRBV4-1 15 . CASSHPGVGTGELFF TGCGCCAGCAGCCATCCAGGCGTCGGCACCGGGGAGCTGTTTTTT
TRBJ2-3 . TRBV10-3 15 TRBD1 CAISELGQGTDTQYF TGTGCCATCAGTGAGTTGGGACAGGGGACAGATACGCAGTATTTT
TRBJ2-3 . TRBV28 12 . CASSGVRDTQYF TGTGCCAGCAGCGGGGTAAGAGATACGCAGTATTTT
TRBJ2-1 . TRBV27 14 TRBD2 CASKWTSGVNEQFF TGTGCCAGCAAATGGACTAGCGGGGTCAATGAGCAGTTCTTC
TRBJ2-7 . TRBV28 12 . CASSFWRSEQYF TGTGCCAGCAGTTTTTGGCGGTCCGAGCAGTACTTC
TRBJ1-1 once TRBV19 11 . CASRLNTEAFF TGTGCCAGTAGACTGAACACTGAAGCTTTCTTT
TRBJ2-3 . TRBV10-3 17 . CAISESSASLLADTQYF TGTGCCATCAGTGAGTCTTCGGCCTCCCTTCTCGCAGATACGCAGTATTTT
TRBJ2-7 . TRBV16 14 TRBD1 CASSHMDRTYEQYF TGTGCCAGCAGCCACATGGACAGGACCTACGAGCAGTACTTC
TRBJ2-5 once TRBV28 15 TRBD2 CASSFLASGQETQYF TGTGCCAGCAGTTTTCTGGCTAGCGGACAAGAGACCCAGTACTTC
TRBJ2-2 . TRBV4-1 15 . CASSRSGGHTGELFF TGCGCCAGCAGCCGTTCAGGGGGGCACACCGGGGAGCTGTTTTTT
TRBJ1-6 . TRBV4-2 14 . CASSQDTWGSPLHF TGTGCCAGCAGCCAAGACACTTGGGGCTCACCCCTCCACTTT
TRBJ2-7 . TRBV21-1 20 . CASSKWSNDPGRTGDYEQYF TGTGCCAGCAGCAAATGGTCAAACGACCCGGGAAGAACAGGAGACTACGAGCAGTACTTC
TRBJ2-5 . TRBV7-6 15 . CASSLASGGVNGQYF TGTGCCAGCAGCTTAGCCTCAGGGGGGGTAAATGGCCAGTACTTC
TRBJ2-1 . TRBV6-1 15 . CASRVLGGLQNEQFF TGTGCCAGCAGAGTTCTGGGGGGCTTGCAAAATGAGCAGTTCTTC
TRBJ1-6 . TRBV30 14 . CAWIRGGSNSPLHF TGTGCCTGGATAAGGGGGGGCTCCAATTCACCCCTCCACTTT
TRBJ2-7 . TRBV5-6 15 TRBD1 CASSGTGRWAYEQYF TGTGCCAGCAGTGGGACAGGCCGGTGGGCATACGAGCAGTACTTC
TRBJ1-5 few TRBV28 13 TRBD1 CATQDRDHQPQHF TGTGCCACCCAGGACAGGGACCATCAGCCCCAGCATTTT
TRBJ1-2 . TRBV6-1 15 . CASSPGGSLYYGYTF TGTGCCAGCAGCCCCGGCGGGTCACTCTACTATGGCTACACCTTC
TRBJ2-2 few TRBV9 17 . CASSVSPDSLRTGELFF TGTGCCAGCAGCGTAAGCCCGGACAGCCTACGGACCGGGGAGCTGTTTTTT
TRBJ2-7 once TRBV30 14 TRBD2 CAWGGGPRASEQYF TGTGCCTGGGGCGGGGGGCCCCGGGCCTCCGAGCAGTACTTC
TRBJ1-1 . TRBV5-1 14 . CASSFGRMNTEAFF TGCGCCAGCAGCTTCGGCAGGATGAACACTGAAGCTTTCTTT
TRBJ1-5 . TRBV6-6 15 . CASSYSGDSNQPQHF TGTGCCAGCAGTTACTCGGGGGATAGCAATCAGCCCCAGCATTTT
TRBJ1-2 . TRBV10-3 12 . CAISQGPVGYTF TGTGCCATCAGTCAGGGGCCTGTGGGCTACACCTTC
TRBJ2-3 . TRBV5-1 13 . CASKQSGTDTQYF TGCGCCAGCAAACAGTCCGGCACAGATACGCAGTATTTT
TRBJ1-5 . TRBV27 17 . CASSLFFRGTPGGPQHF TGTGCCAGCAGTTTGTTCTTCAGGGGAACGCCCGGTGGGCCCCAGCATTTT
TRBJ2-3 . TRBV6-1 14 . CASSEMGTTDTQYF TGTGCCAGCAGTGAAATGGGCACTACAGATACGCAGTATTTT
TRBJ2-7 . TRBV19 16 . CASYLHGTGRSYEQYF TGTGCCAGTTATCTCCATGGGACGGGGCGTTCCTACGAGCAGTACTTC
TRBJ2-1 . TRBV28 15 TRBD2 CASSGTSGGYNEQFF TGTGCCAGCTCCGGGACTAGCGGGGGTTACAATGAGCAGTTCTTC
TRBJ2-1 . TRBV5-6 16 TRBD2 CASSLENGGNYNEQFF TGTGCCAGCAGCTTGGAGAACGGGGGGAACTACAATGAGCAGTTCTTC
TRBJ1-4 . TRBV19 14 . CASSAGLGLEKLFF TGTGCCAGTAGTGCAGGACTAGGTCTGGAAAAACTGTTTTTT
TRBJ1-5 . TRBV6-6 14 . CASEGTASNQPQHF TGTGCCAGCGAAGGGACTGCAAGCAATCAGCCCCAGCATTTT
TRBJ2-2 . TRBV5-1 16 TRBD2 CASSGLNSGGAGELFF TGCGCCAGCAGCGGTCTCAATAGCGGGGGGGCCGGGGAGCTGTTTTTT
TRBJ2-5 . TRBV28 15 TRBD1 CASTPRGTGLQTQYF TGTGCCAGCACTCCGAGGGGGACAGGACTACAGACCCAATACTTC
TRBJ2-7 once TRBV11-2 16 TRBD1 CASSWETGQGNYEQYF TGTGCCAGCAGCTGGGAAACGGGACAGGGAAACTACGAGCAGTACTTC
TRBJ1-5 . TRBV28 16 . CASSLGGTFSNQPQHF TGTGCCAGCAGTTTAGGAGGGACATTTAGCAATCAGCCCCAGCATTTT
TRBJ1-5 . TRBV13 15 TRBD1 CASSAGQGYNQPQHF TGTGCCAGCAGCGCGGGACAGGGCTACAATCAGCCCCAGCATTTT
TRBJ2-1 . TRBV6-6 14 TRBD2 CASSSGSSYNEQFF TGTGCCAGCAGTAGCGGGAGCTCCTACAATGAGCAGTTCTTC
TRBJ2-3 . TRBV7-4 17 TRBD2 CASSNPYSGGAGDTQYF TGTGCCAGCAGCAACCCATATAGCGGGGGGGCTGGAGATACGCAGTATTTT
TRBJ1-2 . TRBV30 14 TRBD1 CAWSVSTGGNGYTF TGTGCCTGGAGTGTTTCGACAGGGGGCAATGGCTACACCTTC
TRBJ1-1 . TRBV29-1 12 TRBD1 CSVVQGVTEAFF TGCAGCGTTGTACAGGGGGTCACTGAAGCTTTCTTT
TRBJ2-1 . TRBV19 17 TRBD2 CASRPLGFGGRADEQFF TGTGCCAGTCGCCCGTTGGGGTTTGGGGGGAGGGCCGATGAGCAGTTCTTC
TRBJ1-2 . TRBV28 13 TRBD1 CASSLLRGLGYTF TGTGCCAGCAGTTTGTTAAGGGGGCTCGGCTACACCTTC
TRBJ2-7 . TRBV7-8 16 . CASSRSVLQVDYEQYF TGTGCCAGCAGCCGGAGCGTCCTTCAGGTTGACTACGAGCAGTACTTC
TRBJ2-5 . TRBV11-1 14 TRBD1 CASSFGTVQETQYF TGTGCCAGCAGCTTTGGGACAGTCCAAGAGACCCAGTACTTC
TRBJ2-3 . TRBV29-1 14 TRBD1 CSGQQGGLTDTQYF TGCAGCGGCCAACAGGGGGGCCTCACAGATACGCAGTATTTT